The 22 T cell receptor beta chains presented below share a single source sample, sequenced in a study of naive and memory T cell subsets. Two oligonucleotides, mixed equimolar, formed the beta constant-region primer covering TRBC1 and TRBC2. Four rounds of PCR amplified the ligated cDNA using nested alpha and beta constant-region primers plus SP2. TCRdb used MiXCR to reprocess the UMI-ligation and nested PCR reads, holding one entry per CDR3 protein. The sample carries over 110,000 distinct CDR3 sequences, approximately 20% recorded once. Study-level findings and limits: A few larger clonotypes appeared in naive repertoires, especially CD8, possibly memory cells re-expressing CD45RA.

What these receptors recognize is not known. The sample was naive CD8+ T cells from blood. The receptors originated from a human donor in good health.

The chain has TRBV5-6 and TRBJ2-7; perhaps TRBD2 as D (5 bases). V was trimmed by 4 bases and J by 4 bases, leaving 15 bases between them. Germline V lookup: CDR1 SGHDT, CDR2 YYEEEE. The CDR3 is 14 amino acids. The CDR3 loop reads CASSEGLSEYEQYF. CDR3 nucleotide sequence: TGTGCCAGCAGCGAAGGACTTTCGGAGTACGAGCAGTACTTC.

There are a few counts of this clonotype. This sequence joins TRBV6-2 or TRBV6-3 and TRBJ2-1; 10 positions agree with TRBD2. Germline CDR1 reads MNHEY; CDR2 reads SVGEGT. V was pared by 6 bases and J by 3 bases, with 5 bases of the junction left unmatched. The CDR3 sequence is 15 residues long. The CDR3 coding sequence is TGTGCCAGCAGCCGGGGGACTAGCGACTACAATGAGCAGTTCTTC. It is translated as CASSRGTSDYNEQFF.

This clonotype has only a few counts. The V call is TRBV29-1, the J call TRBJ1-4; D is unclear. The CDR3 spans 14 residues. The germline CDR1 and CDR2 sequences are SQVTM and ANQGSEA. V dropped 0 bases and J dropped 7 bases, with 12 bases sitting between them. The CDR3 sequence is CSVEDPWDGEKLFF. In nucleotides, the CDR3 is TGCAGCGTTGAAGATCCTTGGGATGGTGAAAAACTGTTTTTT.

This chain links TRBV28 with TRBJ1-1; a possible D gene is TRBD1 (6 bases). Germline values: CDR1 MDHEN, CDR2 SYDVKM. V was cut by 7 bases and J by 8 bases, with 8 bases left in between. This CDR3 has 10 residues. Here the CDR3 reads CASIGGEAFF. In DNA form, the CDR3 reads TGTGCCAGCATCGGGGGCGAAGCTTTCTTT.

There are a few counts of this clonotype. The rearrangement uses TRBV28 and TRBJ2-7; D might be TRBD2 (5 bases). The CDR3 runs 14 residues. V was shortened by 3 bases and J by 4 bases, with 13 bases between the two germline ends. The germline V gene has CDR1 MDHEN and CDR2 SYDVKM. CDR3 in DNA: TGTGCCAGCAGTTTTTTAGGCAGCGGATACGAGCAGTACTTC. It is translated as CASSFLGSGYEQYF.

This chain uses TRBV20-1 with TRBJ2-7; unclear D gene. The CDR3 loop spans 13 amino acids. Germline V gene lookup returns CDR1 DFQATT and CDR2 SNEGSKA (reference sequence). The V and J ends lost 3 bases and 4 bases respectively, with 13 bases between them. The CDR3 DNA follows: TGCAGTGCTAGCATGTCAGAGAATTACGAGCAGTACTTC. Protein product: CSASMSENYEQYF.

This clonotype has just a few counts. CDR3 in amino acids: CSVVWGMQYF. Here the CDR3 DNA reads TGCAGCGTTGTTTGGGGGATGCAGTATTTT. V gene TRBV29-1 combines with J gene TRBJ2-3; D possibly uses TRBD1 or TRBD2 (5 bases each). V shed 4 bases and J shed 11 bases, with 10 bases lying between them. In germline, CDR1 is SQVTM, CDR2 ANQGSEA. This CDR3 contains 10 residues.

The CDR3 reads CASSEGPGLAVDEQFF. As DNA, the CDR3 is TGCGCCAGCAGTGAGGGTCCGGGCCTAGCGGTCGATGAGCAGTTCTTC. The V gene is TRBV10-1, the J gene TRBJ2-1; 7 bases map to TRBD2. J was trimmed by 8 bases and V by 2 bases; bases with no gene match: 12. The CDR3 runs 16 residues. Germline V gene data show CDR1 as WNHNN and CDR2 as SYGVQD (reference sequence).

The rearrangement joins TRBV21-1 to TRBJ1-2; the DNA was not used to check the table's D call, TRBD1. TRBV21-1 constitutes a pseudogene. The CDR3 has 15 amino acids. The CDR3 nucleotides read TGTGCCAGCAGCACCTTAACGGACAGCCTCTATGGCTACACCTTC. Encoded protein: CASSTLTDSLYGYTF.

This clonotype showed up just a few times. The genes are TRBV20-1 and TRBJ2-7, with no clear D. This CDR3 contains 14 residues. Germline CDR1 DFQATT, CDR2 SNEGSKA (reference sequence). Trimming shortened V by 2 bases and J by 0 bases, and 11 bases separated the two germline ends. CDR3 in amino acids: CSARMTSTSYEQYF. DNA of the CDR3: TGCAGTGCTAGAATGACATCCACCTCCTACGAGCAGTACTTC.

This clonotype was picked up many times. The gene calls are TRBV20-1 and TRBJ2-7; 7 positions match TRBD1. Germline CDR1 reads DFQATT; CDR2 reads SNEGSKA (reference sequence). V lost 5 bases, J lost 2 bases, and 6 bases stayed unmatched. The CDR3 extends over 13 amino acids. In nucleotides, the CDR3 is TGCAGTGCTCTGTCGACAGGGACCTACGAGCAGTACTTC. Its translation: CSALSTGTYEQYF.

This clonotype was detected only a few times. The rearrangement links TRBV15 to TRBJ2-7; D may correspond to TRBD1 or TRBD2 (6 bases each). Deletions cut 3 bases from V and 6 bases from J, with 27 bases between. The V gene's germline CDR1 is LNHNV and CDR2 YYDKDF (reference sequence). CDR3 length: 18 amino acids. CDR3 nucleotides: TGTGCCACCAGCAGTGAATCTTTGGGACACGAAATTAGCGGCGAGCAGTACTTC. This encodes CATSSESLGHEISGEQYF.

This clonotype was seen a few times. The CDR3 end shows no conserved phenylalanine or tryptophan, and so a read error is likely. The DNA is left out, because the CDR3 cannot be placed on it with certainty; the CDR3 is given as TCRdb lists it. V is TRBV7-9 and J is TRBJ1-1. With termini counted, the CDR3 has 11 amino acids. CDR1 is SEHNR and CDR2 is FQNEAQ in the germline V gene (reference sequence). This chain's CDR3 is CASSSIDGPEV.

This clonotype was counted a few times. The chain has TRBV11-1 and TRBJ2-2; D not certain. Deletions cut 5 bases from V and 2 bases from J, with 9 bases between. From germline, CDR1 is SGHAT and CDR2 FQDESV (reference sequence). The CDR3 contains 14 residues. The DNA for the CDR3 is TGTGCCAGCAGCCCTTCAAGTAACACCGGGGAGCTGTTTTTT. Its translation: CASSPSSNTGELFF. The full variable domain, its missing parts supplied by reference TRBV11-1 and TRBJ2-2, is EAEVAQSPRYKITEKSQAVAFWCDPISGHATLYWYRQILGQGPELLVQFQDESVVDDSQLPKDRFSAERLKGVDSTLKIQPAELGDSAMYLCASSPSSNTGELFFGEGSRLTVL.

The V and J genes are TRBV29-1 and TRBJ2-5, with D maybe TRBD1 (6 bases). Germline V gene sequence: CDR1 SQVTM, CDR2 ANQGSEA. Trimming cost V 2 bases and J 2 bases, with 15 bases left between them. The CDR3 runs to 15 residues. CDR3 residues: CSVEWWGTLQETQYF. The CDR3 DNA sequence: TGCAGCGTTGAATGGTGGGGGACATTACAAGAGACCCAGTACTTC. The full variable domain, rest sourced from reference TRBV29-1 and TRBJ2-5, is SAVISQKPSRDICQRGTSLTIQCQVDSQVTMMFWYRQQPGQSLTLIATANQGSEATYESGFVIDKFPISRPNLTFSTLTVSNMSPEDSSIYLCSVEWWGTLQETQYFGPGTRLLVL.

The CDR3 reads CATNERESADTQYF. The DNA for the CDR3 is TGTGCCACAAACGAGCGGGAGTCCGCAGATACGCAGTATTTT. The chain joins TRBV12-3 or TRBV12-4 to TRBJ2-3; 8 nucleotides agree with TRBD2. The CDR3 spans 14 residues. With V trimmed by 10 bases and J by 4 bases, 10 bases remained unmatched.

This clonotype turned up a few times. This CDR3 is CASRHWTGNAVTEAFF. In DNA form, the CDR3 reads TGTGCCAGCAGGCATTGGACAGGGAATGCCGTCACTGAAGCTTTCTTT. V gene TRBV6-2 or TRBV6-3 combines with J gene TRBJ1-1, with 8 bases that match TRBD1. The CDR3 contains 16 residues. The V segment lost 6 bases and the J segment 4 bases; nucleotides outside the gene matches: 13. Germline CDR1 MNHEY, CDR2 SVGEGT.

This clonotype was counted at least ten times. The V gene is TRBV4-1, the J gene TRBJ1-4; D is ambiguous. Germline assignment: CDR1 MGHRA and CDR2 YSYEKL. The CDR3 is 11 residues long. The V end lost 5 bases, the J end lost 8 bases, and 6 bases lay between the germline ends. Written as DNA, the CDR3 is TGCGCCAGCAGCTTTGGGGAAAAACTGTTTTTT. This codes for CASSFGEKLFF.

This CDR3 is CASGLFNHRVRTGSEQYF. The DNA of the CDR3 is TGTGCTAGTGGTTTGTTCAACCACAGGGTACGCACAGGTTCCGAGCAGTACTTC. The rearrangement uses TRBV12-5 and TRBJ2-7; TRBD1 is a possible D gene (6 bases). The CDR3 totals 18 residues. Germline CDR1 LGHNT, CDR2 FRNRAP. V was cut by 2 bases and J by 6 bases, with 26 bases left in between. Full variable domain (missing parts from reference TRBV12-5 and TRBJ2-7): DARVTQTPRHKVTEMGQEVTMRCQPILGHNTVFWYRQTMMQGLELLAYFRNRAPLDDSGMPKDRFSAEMPDATLATLKIQPSEPRDSAVYFCASGLFNHRVRTGSEQYFGPGTRLTVT.

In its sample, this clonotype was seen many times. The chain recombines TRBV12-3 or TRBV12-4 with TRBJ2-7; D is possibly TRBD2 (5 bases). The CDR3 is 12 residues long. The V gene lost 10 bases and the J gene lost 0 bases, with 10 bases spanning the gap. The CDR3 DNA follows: TGTGCCACCGGACTGAACTCCTACGAGCAGTACTTC. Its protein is CATGLNSYEQYF.

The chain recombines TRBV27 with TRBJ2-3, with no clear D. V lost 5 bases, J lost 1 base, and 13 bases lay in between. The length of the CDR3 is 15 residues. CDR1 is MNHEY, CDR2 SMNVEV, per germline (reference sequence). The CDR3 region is CASSHQVEGTDTQYF. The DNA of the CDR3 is TGTGCCAGCAGTCACCAGGTAGAAGGCACAGATACGCAGTATTTT.

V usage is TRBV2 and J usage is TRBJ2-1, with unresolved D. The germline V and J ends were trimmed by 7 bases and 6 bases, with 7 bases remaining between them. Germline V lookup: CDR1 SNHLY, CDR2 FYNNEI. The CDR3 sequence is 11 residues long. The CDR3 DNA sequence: TGTGCCAGCACCGCGGCCAATGAGCAGTTCTTC. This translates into CASTAANEQFF. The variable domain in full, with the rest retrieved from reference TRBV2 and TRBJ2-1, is EPEVTQTPSHQVTQMGQEVILRCVPISNHLYFYWYRQILGQKVEFLVSFYNNEISEKSEIFDDQFSVERPDGSNFTLKIRSTKLEDSAMYFCASTAANEQFFGPGTRLTVL.